Reported below is one TCR beta chain. This CDR3 contains 14 residues. CDR1 is LNHDA, CDR2 SQIVND, per germline (reference sequence). V was clipped by 7 bases and J by 1 base, with 13 bases between them. The sample belongs to a study of B cell selection in AIRE deficiency. The sorted conventional CD4 T cells were gated as CD4+CD127+. Sequenced by immunoSEQ multiplex PCR; TCRdb stores in-frame clones only, minus some. Of tens of thousands of clones detected, roughly 97% appear once; the ten largest clones hold 0.22%. The sample taken for sequencing was CD4+CD127+ conventional T cells sorted from PBMCs. The chain has TRBV19 and TRBJ1-1; D ambiguous. The TCR sequence derives from a human donor in good health. The CDR3 region has the DNA TGTGCCAGTAACCCGGGCGGGAGGAACACTGAAGCTTTCTTT. Encoded protein: CASNPGGRNTEAFF.